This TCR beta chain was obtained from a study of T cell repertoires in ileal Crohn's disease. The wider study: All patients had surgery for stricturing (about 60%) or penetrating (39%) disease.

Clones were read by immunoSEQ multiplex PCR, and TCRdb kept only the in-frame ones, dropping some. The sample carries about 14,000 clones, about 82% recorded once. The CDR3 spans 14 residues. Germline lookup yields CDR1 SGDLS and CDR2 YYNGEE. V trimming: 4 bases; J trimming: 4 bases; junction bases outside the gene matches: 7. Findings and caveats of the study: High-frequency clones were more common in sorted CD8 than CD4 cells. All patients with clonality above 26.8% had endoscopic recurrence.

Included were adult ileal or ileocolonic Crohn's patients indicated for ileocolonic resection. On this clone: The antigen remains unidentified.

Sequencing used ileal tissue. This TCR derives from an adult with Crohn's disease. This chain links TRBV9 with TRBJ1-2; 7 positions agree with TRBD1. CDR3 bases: TGTGCCAGCAGCCCCGACAGGGCGGGCTATGGCTACACCTTC. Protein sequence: CASSPDRAGYGYTF.